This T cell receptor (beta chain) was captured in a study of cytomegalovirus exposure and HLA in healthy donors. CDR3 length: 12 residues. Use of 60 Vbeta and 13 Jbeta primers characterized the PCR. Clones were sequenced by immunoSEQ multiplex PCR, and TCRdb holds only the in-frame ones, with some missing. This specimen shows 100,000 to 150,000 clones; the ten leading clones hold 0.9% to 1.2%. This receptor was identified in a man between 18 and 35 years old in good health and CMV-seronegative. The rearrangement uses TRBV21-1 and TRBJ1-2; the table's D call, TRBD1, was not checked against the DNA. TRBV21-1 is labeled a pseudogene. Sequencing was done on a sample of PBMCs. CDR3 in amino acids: CASSNRDAGYTF. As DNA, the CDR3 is TGTGCCAGCAGTAACAGGGATGCTGGCTACACCTTC.